This T cell receptor (beta chain) is from a study of blood T cell repertoires in COVID-19. The CDR3 totals 14 residues. The repertoire was sequenced with immunoSEQ multiplex PCR; TCRdb's copy has only in-frame clones and lacks some. Among 90,000 to 120,000 clones, 80% to 95% were seen once, and the ten largest hold roughly 1.2%. Input material: peripheral blood. The gene calls are TRBV21-1 and TRBJ1-5. TRBV21-1 is shown as a pseudogene. This clonotype was obtained from a woman aged 25 to 39 with acute or convalescent COVID-19. The CDR3: CASSGGGSNQPQHF. The CDR3 DNA reads as TGTGCCAGCAGCGGGGGAGGGAGCAATCAGCCCCAGCATTTT.